The rows below give T cell receptor beta chains drawn from one sample of a study of shared clonotypes between healthy human individuals. The method was immunoSEQ multiplex PCR; TCRdb's version includes in-frame clones alone and lacks a portion of them. The sample records about 2 million clones, about 95% being singletons. The sequenced sample was naive CD8+ T cells sorted from blood. The receptor source for this set is a man aged 18 to 30 in good health. Each CDR3 is given with its conserved first and last residue. The order of the fields is V gene, J gene, D gene, clone size, CDR3 DNA, CDR3 protein. A D gene is named only where the DNA matches it firmly. A row's size may be missing; if present it is once, few, many or a size class.

TRBV7-2	TRBJ2-5	TRBD2	-	TGTGCCAGCAGCACAAAGGGACTAAACCAAAAAGAGACCCAGTACTTC	CASSTKGLNQKETQYF
TRBV11-2	TRBJ1-5	-	-	TGTGCCAGCAGCTTAATTGGGCTTTATCAGCCCCAGCATTTT	CASSLIGLYQPQHF
TRBV28	TRBJ1-1	-	-	TGTGCCAGCAGCTGGTCCCCGGCCGGAAACACTGAAGCTTTCTTT	CASSWSPAGNTEAFF
TRBV7-6	TRBJ2-7	TRBD1	-	TGTGCCAGCAGCTCCCGGGACAGGGACTACGAGCAGTACTTC	CASSSRDRDYEQYF
TRBV4-1	TRBJ2-7	-	-	TGCGCCAGCAGCCAAGGTCCCCCTAGGAGCGAAATTACCTACGAGCAGTACTTC	CASSQGPPRSEITYEQYF
TRBV29-1	TRBJ1-1	-	-	TGCAGCGTACTTACAGGGATCACTGAAGCTTTCTTT	CSVLTGITEAFF
TRBV6-5	TRBJ1-4	-	-	TGTGCCAGCAGTTACGGGGGCGCGGATAATGAAAAACTGTTTTTT	CASSYGGADNEKLFF
TRBV13	TRBJ2-1	-	-	TGTGCCAGCAGCCCTGGTGGAAGTGAGCAGTTCTTC	CASSPGGSEQFF
TRBV12-2	TRBJ1-1	-	-	TGTGCAAGTCGCCCCGGCGAGTCGAGACGCACTGAAGCTTTCTTT	CASRPGESRRTEAFF
TRBV4-1	TRBJ2-7	-	-	TGCGCCAGCAGCCAAGGTGTGACAGTCGGCGAGCAGTACTTC	CASSQGVTVGEQYF
TRBV27	TRBJ2-1	-	-	TGTGCCAGCAGTAGGGGGGGAAGGAATGAGCAGTTCTTC	CASSRGGRNEQFF
TRBV4-1	TRBJ2-3	-	-	TGCGCCAGCAGCCCCGAGGACGGCCCCACAGATACGCAGTATTTT	CASSPEDGPTDTQYF
TRBV28	TRBJ2-2	-	-	TGTGCCAGCAGTTCCACCAAAGCGAACACCGGGGAGCTGTTTTTT	CASSSTKANTGELFF
TRBV10-3	TRBJ2-1	TRBD2	-	TGTGCCATCAGTGAGTCCGGACTAGCGGGGGAGGAGCAGTTCTTC	CAISESGLAGEEQFF
TRBV4-3	TRBJ1-3	-	-	TGCGCCAGCAGCCAAGGCCAACACGGGAGTAGCTCTGGAAACACCATATATTTT	CASSQGQHGSSSGNTIYF
TRBV19	TRBJ2-5	-	once	TGTGCCAGTGGACAGCTTGATGGAGAGACCCAGTACTTC	CASGQLDGETQYF
TRBV11-2	TRBJ1-1	-	-	TGTGCCAGCAGGTCGCCGGGCAGAGGGAACACTGAAGCTTTCTTT	CASRSPGRGNTEAFF
TRBV7-9	TRBJ2-2	TRBD1	-	TGTGCCAGCAGCCAATGGGTTCGGGACAGGTTGGACACCGGGGAGCTGTTTTTT	CASSQWVRDRLDTGELFF
TRBV9	TRBJ2-7	-	-	TGTGCCAGCAGCGTAGAGCCCAGTCCAAACTACGAGCAGTACTTC	CASSVEPSPNYEQYF
TRBV2	TRBJ1-5	-	once	TGTGCCAGCAGTGAAGCGCTTCGGGGGCCCCAGCATTTT	CASSEALRGPQHF
TRBV19	TRBJ2-7	-	once	TGTGCCAGTAGTATAGAGGGCTACGAGCAGTACTTC	CASSIEGYEQYF
TRBV27	TRBJ1-6	-	-	TGTGCCAGCAGGGAAGGTCAGGGTAGGTCACCCCTCCACTTT	CASREGQGRSPLHF
TRBV7-3	TRBJ2-1	-	-	TGTGCCAGCAGCTTGGGTGCTCCAAATGAGCAGTTCTTC	CASSLGAPNEQFF
TRBV6-5	TRBJ1-3	-	-	TGTGCCAGCAGTTACTCTTGGGGGGCCGGAAACACCATATATTTT	CASSYSWGAGNTIYF
TRBV6-1	TRBJ2-7	-	-	TGTGCCAGCAGTGAAGAGGCTGGTGGGAGCTCCTACGAGCAGTACTTC	CASSEEAGGSSYEQYF
TRBV5-8	TRBJ2-3	-	-	TGTGCCAGCAGCTTGTGGACAGCTAGCACAGATACGCAGTATTTT	CASSLWTASTDTQYF
TRBV29-1	TRBJ2-7	-	-	TGCAGCGTTGTGGGCAGCTCCTACGAGCAGTACTTC	CSVVGSSYEQYF
TRBV7-6	TRBJ2-7	TRBD2	-	TGTGCCAGCAGCCTTAAGACTAGCGGAGGAGCCAGCTTCGGCGAGCAGTACTTC	CASSLKTSGGASFGEQYF
TRBV6-6	TRBJ1-4	-	-	TGTGCCAGCAGTCCCGGGGACCTCGGGGAAAAACTGTTTTTT	CASSPGDLGEKLFF
TRBV30	TRBJ2-5	-	-	TGTGCCTGGAGTCGGAGGGAGACCGTCAGGGACCAGTACTTC	CAWSRRETVRDQYF
TRBV7-6	TRBJ2-7	-	-	TGTGCCAGCAGCTTAAGCCAGCCCTACGAGCAGTACTTC	CASSLSQPYEQYF
TRBV27	TRBJ2-7	-	once	TGTGCCAGCAGTCCGTTGGACATCCTGGGGTCCTACGAGCAGTACTTC	CASSPLDILGSYEQYF
TRBV6-1	TRBJ2-2	-	-	TGTGCCAGCAGTGAAGAGAAGGAGTCGAACACCGGGGAGCTGTTTTTT	CASSEEKESNTGELFF
TRBV7-9	TRBJ2-1	-	-	TGTGCCAGCAGCCGCGAGGATTTGAGCCCCTCCTACAATGAGCAGTTCTTC	CASSREDLSPSYNEQFF
TRBV28	TRBJ2-2	-	-	TGTGCCAGCAGTACGAGGGTTTCCACCGGGGAGCTGTTTTTT	CASSTRVSTGELFF
TRBV4-1	TRBJ1-1	-	-	TGCGCCAGCAGCACCAGAGACAGCCTGAACACTGAAGCTTTCTTT	CASSTRDSLNTEAFF
TRBV4-1	TRBJ2-3	TRBD1	once	TGCGCCAGCAGCCAAGACCCACAGGGGCCAGATACGCAGTATTTT	CASSQDPQGPDTQYF
TRBV5-8	TRBJ2-7	-	-	TGTGCCAGCAGCCGGACCGGATACGAGCAGTACTTC	CASSRTGYEQYF
TRBV25-1	TRBJ2-7	TRBD2	-	TGTGCCAGCAGTGCAACTAGCGGTGCCGAGCAGTACTTC	CASSATSGAEQYF
TRBV5-1	TRBJ2-7	-	-	TGCGCCAGCAGTTCGTACCTAGGTAACGAGCAGTACTTC	CASSSYLGNEQYF
TRBV27	TRBJ1-1	-	-	TGTGCCAGCAGTCCCTCCCCGGGAGCAGGGACTTTTCACACTGAAGCTTTCTTT	CASSPSPGAGTFHTEAFF
TRBV9	TRBJ2-3	TRBD2	-	TGTGCCAGCACCAAGAGCGGGGGGAGCACAGATACGCAGTATTTT	CASTKSGGSTDTQYF
TRBV27	TRBJ2-2	-	few	TGTGCCAGCAGTCTGAACACCGGGGAGCTGTTTTTT	CASSLNTGELFF
TRBV4-1	TRBJ1-1	-	-	TGCGCCAGCAGCCAAGGGAAGGACACTGAAGCTTTCTTT	CASSQGKDTEAFF
TRBV28	TRBJ2-5	-	-	TGTGCCAGCAGTTTTGACAGCCAAGAGACCCAGTACTTC	CASSFDSQETQYF